This T cell receptor (beta chain) stems from a study of a mutant IDH1 vaccine in newly diagnosed glioma. The CDR3 runs 13 residues. In germline, CDR1 is MNHEY, CDR2 SVGAGI. V lost 6 bases and J lost 0, with 7 bases in between. The time point was: week 5, during vaccination. Vaccine doses each comprised 300 ug of mutant IDH1 20-mer peptide, with topical imiquimod. The method was immunoSEQ multiplex PCR; TCRdb's version includes in-frame clones alone and lacks a portion of them. Of about 36,000 clones detected, roughly 79% appear once; the ten largest clones hold about an eighth. On this clone itself: Its target is unknown.

V and J are TRBV6-5 and TRBJ2-3; unclear D gene. The TCR comes from a man aged 45-65 years with glioma. The specimen comprised PBMCs, sampled from a glioma patient whose treatment included an IDH1 peptide vaccine. The CDR3 DNA follows: TGTGCCAGCAGGGAAACTAGCACAGATACGCAGTATTTT. This translates into CASRETSTDTQYF.